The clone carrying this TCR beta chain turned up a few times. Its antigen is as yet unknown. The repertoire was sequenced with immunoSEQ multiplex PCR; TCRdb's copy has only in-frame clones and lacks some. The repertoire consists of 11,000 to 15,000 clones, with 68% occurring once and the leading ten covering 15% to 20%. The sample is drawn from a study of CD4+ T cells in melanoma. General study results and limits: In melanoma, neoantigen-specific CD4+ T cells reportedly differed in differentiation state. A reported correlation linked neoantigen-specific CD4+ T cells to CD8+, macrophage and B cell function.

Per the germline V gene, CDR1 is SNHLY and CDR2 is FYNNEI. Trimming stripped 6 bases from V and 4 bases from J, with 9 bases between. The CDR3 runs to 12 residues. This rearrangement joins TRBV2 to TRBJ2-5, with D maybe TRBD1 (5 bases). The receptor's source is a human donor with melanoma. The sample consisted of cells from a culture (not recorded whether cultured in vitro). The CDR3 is CASSRVLETQYF. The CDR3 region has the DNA TGTGCCAGCAGCAGGGTCTTAGAGACCCAGTACTTC. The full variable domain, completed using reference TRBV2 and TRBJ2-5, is EPEVTQTPSHQVTQMGQEVILRCVPISNHLYFYWYRQILGQKVEFLVSFYNNEISEKSEIFDDQFSVERPDGSNFTLKIRSTKLEDSAMYFCASSRVLETQYFGPGTRLLVL.